The clone carrying this T cell receptor (beta chain) was seen repeatedly, ten times or more. The sample originates from a study of T cells in Graves' hyperthyroidism and ophthalmopathy. The CDR3 runs to 15 residues. CDR1 and CDR2 from the germline V gene are SEHNR and FQNEAQ (reference sequence). Losses at the gene ends were 1 base for V and 9 bases for J; bases not matched to a gene: 6. Researchers amplified the TCR beta CDR3 regions from RNA transcripts. RT-PCR in the first round (using the HTBI primer set) targeted the TCR CDR3. TCRdb fed the multiplex PCR reads into MiXCR, producing one record per CDR3 protein. Of some 400,000 distinct CDR3 sequences listed, roughly 13% are singletons. Fresh peripheral blood, around 10 ml, yielded the PBMCs.

Sequences were obtained from blood. V and J are TRBV7-9 and TRBJ1-6; TRBD1 matches 7 bases. The origin of this receptor is a man aged 25-45 years with Graves' hyperthyroidism that later progressed to Graves' ophthalmopathy. CDR3 loop: CASSLEGAMSSPLHF. DNA for the CDR3: TGTGCCAGCAGCTTAGAGGGGGCGATGAGTTCACCCCTCCACTTT.